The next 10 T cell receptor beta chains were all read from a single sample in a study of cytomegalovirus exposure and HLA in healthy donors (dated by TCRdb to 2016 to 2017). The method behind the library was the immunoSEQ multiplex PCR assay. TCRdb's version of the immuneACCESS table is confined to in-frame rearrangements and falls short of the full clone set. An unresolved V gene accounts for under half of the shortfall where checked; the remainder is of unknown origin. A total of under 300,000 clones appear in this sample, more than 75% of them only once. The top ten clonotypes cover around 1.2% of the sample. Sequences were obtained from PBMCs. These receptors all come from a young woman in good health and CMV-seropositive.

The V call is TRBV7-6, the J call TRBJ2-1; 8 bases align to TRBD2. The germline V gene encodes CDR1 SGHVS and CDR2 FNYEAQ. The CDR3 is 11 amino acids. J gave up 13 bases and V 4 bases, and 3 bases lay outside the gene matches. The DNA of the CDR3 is TGTGCCAGCAGCTCCGGACTAGCTCAGTTCTTC. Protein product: CASSSGLAQFF.

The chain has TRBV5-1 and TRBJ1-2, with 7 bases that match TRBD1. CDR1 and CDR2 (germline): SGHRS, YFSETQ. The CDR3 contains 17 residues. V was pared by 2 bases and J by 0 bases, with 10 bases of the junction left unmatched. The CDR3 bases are TGCGCCAGCAGCTTCTTCTACGACAGGGCGACTAACTATGGCTACACCTTC. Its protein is CASSFFYDRATNYGYTF.

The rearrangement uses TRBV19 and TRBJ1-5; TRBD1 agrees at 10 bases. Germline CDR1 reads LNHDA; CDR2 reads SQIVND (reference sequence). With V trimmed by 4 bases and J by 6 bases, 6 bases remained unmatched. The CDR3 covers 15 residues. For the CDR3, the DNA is TGTGCCAGTAGTAAGGGACAGGGGTTGTTTCAGCCCCAGCATTTT. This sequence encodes CASSKGQGLFQPQHF.

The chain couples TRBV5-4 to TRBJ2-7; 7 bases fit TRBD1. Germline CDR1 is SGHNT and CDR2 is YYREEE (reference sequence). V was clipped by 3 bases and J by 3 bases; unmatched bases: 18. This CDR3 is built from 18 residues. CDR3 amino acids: CASSSEVGWGTELYEQYF. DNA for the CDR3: TGTGCCAGCAGCTCGGAGGTAGGATGGGGGACAGAGCTCTACGAGCAGTACTTC.

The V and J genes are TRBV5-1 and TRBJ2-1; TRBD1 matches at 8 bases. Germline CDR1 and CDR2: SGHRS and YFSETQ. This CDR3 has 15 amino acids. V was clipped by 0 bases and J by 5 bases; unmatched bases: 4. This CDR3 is CASSLGAGGNNEQFF. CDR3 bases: TGCGCCAGCAGCTTGGGGGCAGGGGGCAACAATGAGCAGTTCTTC. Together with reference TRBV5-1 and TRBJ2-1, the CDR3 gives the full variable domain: KAGVTQTPRYLIKTRGQQVTLSCSPISGHRSVSWYQQTPGQGLQFLFEYFSETQRNKGNFPGRFSGRQFSNSRSEMNVSTLELGDSALYLCASSLGAGGNNEQFFGPGTRLTVL.

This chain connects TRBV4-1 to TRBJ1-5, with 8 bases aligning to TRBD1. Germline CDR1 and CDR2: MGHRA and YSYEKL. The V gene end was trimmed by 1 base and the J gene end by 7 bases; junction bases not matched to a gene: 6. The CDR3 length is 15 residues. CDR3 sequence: CASSQVDRAAQPQHF. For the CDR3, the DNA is TGCGCCAGCAGCCAAGTGGACAGGGCGGCGCAGCCCCAGCATTTT.

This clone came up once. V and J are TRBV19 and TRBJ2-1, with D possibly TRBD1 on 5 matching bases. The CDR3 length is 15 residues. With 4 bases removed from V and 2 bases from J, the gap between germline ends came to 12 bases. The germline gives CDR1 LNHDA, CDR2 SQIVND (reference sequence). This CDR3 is CASSRKARAYNEQFF. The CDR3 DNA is TGTGCCAGTAGTAGGAAAGCCAGGGCCTACAATGAGCAGTTCTTC.

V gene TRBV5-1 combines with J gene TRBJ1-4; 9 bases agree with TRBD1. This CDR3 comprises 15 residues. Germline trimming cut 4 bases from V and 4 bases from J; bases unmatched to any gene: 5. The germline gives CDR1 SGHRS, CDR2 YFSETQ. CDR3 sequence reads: CASSRTGVINEKLFF. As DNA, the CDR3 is TGCGCCAGCAGCCGGACAGGGGTTATTAATGAAAAACTGTTTTTT.

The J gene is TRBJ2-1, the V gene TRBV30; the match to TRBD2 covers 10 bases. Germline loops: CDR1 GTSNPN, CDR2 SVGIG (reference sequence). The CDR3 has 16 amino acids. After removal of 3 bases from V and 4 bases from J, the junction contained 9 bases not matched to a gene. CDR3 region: CAWSAPLAGAYNEQFF. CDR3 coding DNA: TGTGCCTGGAGCGCCCCCCTAGCGGGAGCTTACAATGAGCAGTTCTTC.

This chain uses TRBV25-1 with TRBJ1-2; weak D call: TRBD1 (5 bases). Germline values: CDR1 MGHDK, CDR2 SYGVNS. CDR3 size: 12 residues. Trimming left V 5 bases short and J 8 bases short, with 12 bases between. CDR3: CASSSRVGGYTF. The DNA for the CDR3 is TGTGCCAGCAGTAGCAGGGTGGGGGGCTACACCTTC.